These 29 T cell receptor beta chains were sequenced from one sample in a study of T cells in Graves' hyperthyroidism and ophthalmopathy. Template material for amplifying TCR beta CDR3 regions consisted of RNA transcripts. The HTBI primer set served for first-round RT-PCR of the TCR CDR3. TCRdb independently ran MiXCR on the multiplex PCR reads; one entry per CDR3 protein. The sample shows almost 600,000 distinct CDR3 sequences, approximately 14% of them seen only once. Material: blood. The source of these receptors is a woman aged 25 to 45 with Graves' hyperthyroidism that later progressed to Graves' ophthalmopathy.

This clonotype was observed at least ten times. The chain has TRBV7-2 and TRBJ2-5, with D possibly being TRBD1 (6 bases). The V end was cut by 5 bases, the J end by 4 bases, with 11 bases between. Germline V gene lookup returns CDR1 SGHTA and CDR2 FQGNSA. The CDR3 has 13 amino acids. The CDR3 nucleotides read TGTGCCAGCAGCCCGAGGACAGCAGAGACCCAGTACTTC. The encoded protein is CASSPRTAETQYF.

About this clonotype itself: This may stem from a read error, because a much larger clone lies one nucleotide away. This chain uses TRBV20-1 with TRBJ2-1, with 9 bases identical to TRBD2. TRBJ2-7 explains the end of the DNA better; the J call may be wrong. Germline values: CDR1 DFQATT, CDR2 SNEGSKA (reference sequence). There are 17 residues in the CDR3. The CDR3 DNA sequence: TGCAGTGCTAGAGGGTTTGGACTAGCGCCTTCCTACAATGAGCAGTACTTC. Amino acid sequence: CSARGFGLAPSYNEQYF.

This clonotype came up a few times. V usage is TRBV4-1 and J usage is TRBJ2-7; the D gene is possibly TRBD1 (6 bases). CDR3 length: 16 residues. Trimming took 3 bases from V and 3 from J, leaving 18 bases between them. Germline V gene sequence: CDR1 MGHRA, CDR2 YSYEKL. CDR3 loop: CASSHSLGGFGYEQYF. The CDR3, as DNA: TGCGCCAGCAGCCACTCTCTAGGGGGTTTTGGCTACGAGCAGTACTTC.

This chain links TRBV18 with TRBJ1-5, with a weak D call TRBD1 (5 bases). The CDR3 runs to 14 residues. Germline V CDR1 and CDR2: KGHSH, LQKENI. With 4 bases removed from V and 0 bases from J, the gap between germline ends came to 7 bases. This chain's CDR3 is CASSRGNSNQPQHF. The CDR3 coding sequence is TGTGCCAGCTCACGGGGGAATAGCAATCAGCCCCAGCATTTT.

This clonotype was seen repeatedly, ten times or more. The rearrangement joins TRBV12-5 to TRBJ2-7; D is uncertain. Germline values: CDR1 LGHNT, CDR2 FRNRAP. This CDR3 has 17 residues. V was cut by 0 bases and J by 3 bases, with 18 bases left in between. The CDR3 loop is CASGLVLSRVSSYEQYF. The CDR3 DNA sequence: TGTGCTAGTGGTTTGGTACTGTCACGGGTCTCTAGCTACGAGCAGTACTTC.

This clonotype was found a few times. The chain uses TRBV28 and TRBJ1-1; D not resolved. V lost 8 bases, J lost 10 bases, and 20 bases lay in between. The CDR3 covers 13 residues. Germline V lookup: CDR1 MDHEN, CDR2 SYDVKM. The CDR3 coding sequence is TGTGCCAGCCGATTACCCGGATGGTATGGAGCTTTCTTT. It is translated as CASRLPGWYGAFF. The full variable domain, its missing parts supplied by reference TRBV28 and TRBJ1-1, is DVKVTQSSRYLVKRTGEKVFLECVQDMDHENMFWYRQDPGLGLRLIYFSYDVKMKEKGDIPEGYSVSREKKERFSLILESASTNQTSMYLCASRLPGWYGAFFGQGTRLTVV.

The table lists this clonotype with many counts. The chain combines TRBV6-5 with TRBJ1-1, with D uncertain. Germline values: CDR1 MNHEY, CDR2 SVGAGI. CDR3 length equals 15 residues. Trimming removed 2 bases at V and 1 base at J, with 11 bases between. The CDR3 nucleotides read TGTGCCAGCAGTTACGGGCGGGTGAGGAACACTGAAGCTTTCTTT. Translation: CASSYGRVRNTEAFF.

Of note for this clonotype: This may stem from a read error, because a much larger clone lies one nucleotide away. The chain uses TRBV28 and TRBJ1-2, with TRBD1 matching over 9 bases. CDR1 is MDHEN, CDR2 SYDVKM, per germline. The CDR3 is made up of 12 amino acids. CDR3 DNA: TGTGCCAGCATCGACAGGGGGAATGGCGACACCTTC. Protein sequence: CASIDRGNGDTF.

Ten or more counts support this clonotype. The chain links TRBV20-1 to TRBJ1-2, with 9 bases matching TRBD1. This CDR3 region has 15 residues. The V gene end was trimmed by 5 bases and the J gene end by 6 bases; junction bases not matched to a gene: 13. Germline V gene lookup returns CDR1 DFQATT and CDR2 SNEGSKA (reference sequence). CDR3 protein: CSALAGTGRVDGYTF. CDR3 sequence (DNA): TGCAGTGCTCTTGCCGGGACAGGGAGAGTCGATGGCTACACCTTC.

On this clonotype itself: Being one base from a much bigger clone, this may be a read error. The chain joins TRBV2 to TRBJ2-7; 10 nucleotides match TRBD2. From germline, CDR1 is SNHLY and CDR2 FYNNEI. The CDR3 has 15 amino acids. CDR3 nucleotides: TGTGCCGGCAGTCGGACTAGCGGTAGCTCCTACGAGCAGTACTTC. Amino acids: CAGSRTSGSSYEQYF.

J is TRBJ1-2 and V is TRBV19, with 7 nucleotides matching TRBD1. The V gene's germline CDR1 is LNHDA and CDR2 SQIVND (reference sequence). The CDR3 is made up of 18 amino acids. Losses at the gene ends were 5 bases for V and 4 bases for J; bases not matched to a gene: 19. CDR3 sequence reads: CASSEVRDRNPRRYGYTF. As DNA, the CDR3 is TGTGCCAGTAGTGAGGTCCGGGACAGAAACCCCAGGCGCTATGGCTACACCTTC.

Many counts were recorded for this clonotype. This chain links TRBV3-1 with TRBJ2-5; D gene uncertain. The CDR3 is 14 amino acids. Germline CDR1 LGHDT, CDR2 YNNKEL (reference sequence). V was pared by 1 base and J by 1 base, with 7 bases between. The CDR3 sequence: CASSQVNSQETQYF. In DNA, the CDR3 is TGTGCCAGCAGCCAAGTGAACAGCCAAGAGACCCAGTACTTC.

This clonotype came up many times. The chain joins TRBV9 to TRBJ2-2; 7 bases map to TRBD2. The germline CDR1 and CDR2 sequences are SGDLS and YYNGEE. This CDR3 is 16 amino acids long. With 2 bases clipped from V and 1 base from J, the junction kept 5 bases outside the gene matches. For the CDR3, the DNA is TGTGCCAGCAGCGTCCCTACGGGAGGGAACACCGGGGAGCTGTTTTTT. It yields the protein CASSVPTGGNTGELFF.

This clonotype was detected only a few times. The chain uses TRBV7-2 and TRBJ2-4, with unresolved D. This CDR3 comprises 15 residues. Germline V CDR1 and CDR2: SGHTA, FQGNSA. Deletions cut 3 bases from V and 0 bases from J, with 9 bases between. The CDR3 here is CASSFSLLAKNIQYF. The CDR3 coding sequence is TGTGCCAGCAGCTTTTCTTTACTAGCCAAAAACATTCAGTACTTC.

The chain couples TRBV14 to TRBJ1-4; TRBD1 might be the D (6 bases). The germline gives CDR1 SGHDN, CDR2 FVKESK. CDR3 size: 16 residues. The V end lost 2 bases, the J end lost 3 bases, and 13 bases lay between the germline ends. Here the CDR3 reads CASSQSGVLANEKLFF. The CDR3 DNA is TGTGCCAGCAGCCAATCAGGGGTATTGGCTAATGAAAAACTGTTTTTT.

The chain has TRBV5-1 and TRBJ1-1; the D is unclear. CDR1 is SGHRS and CDR2 is YFSETQ in the germline V gene. V lost 0 bases and J 4 bases, leaving 13 bases between the germline ends. The CDR3 runs to 15 residues. For the CDR3, the DNA is TGCGCCAGCAGCTTGGTTGGGGAGGGTGGCACTGAAGCTTTCTTT. The encoded protein is CASSLVGEGGTEAFF.

The chain uses TRBV2 and TRBJ1-5; the match to TRBD1 covers 10 bases. The trim removed 10 bases at V and 3 bases at J, leaving 3 bases unmatched. Germline V gives CDR1 SNHLY, CDR2 FYNNEI. The CDR3 extends over 13 amino acids. In DNA, the CDR3 is TGTGCCAAAGGACAGGGGGTCAATCAGCCCCAGCATTTT. This sequence encodes CAKGQGVNQPQHF.

The genes are TRBV11-1 and TRBJ1-3, with D perhaps matching TRBD1 (5 bases). V was trimmed by 8 bases and J by 2 bases, leaving 13 bases between them. The CDR3 is 14 residues long. The germline V gene encodes CDR1 SGHAT and CDR2 FQDESV (reference sequence). In nucleotides, the CDR3 is TGTGCCAGCCTCCAACAGGAGCCTGGAAACACCATATATTTT. As protein: CASLQQEPGNTIYF.

This clonotype was detected ten times or more. J is TRBJ1-1 and V is TRBV6-2 or TRBV6-3; 10 bases match TRBD1. This CDR3 comprises 14 residues. Trimming at V came to 4 bases and at J to 5 bases, leaving 4 bases not matched to a gene. In germline, CDR1 is MNHEY, CDR2 SVGEGT. Here the CDR3 reads CASSSRTGGTEAFF. CDR3 in DNA: TGTGCCAGCAGTTCGAGGACAGGGGGGACTGAAGCTTTCTTT.

There are many counts of this clonotype. The CDR3 loop is CASSLSGILYEQYF. The CDR3 coding sequence is TGTGCCAGCAGTTTGTCAGGGATCCTCTACGAGCAGTACTTC. The chain employs TRBV28 and TRBJ2-7; D is perhaps TRBD1 (5 bases). CDR1 is MDHEN, CDR2 SYDVKM, per germline. There are 14 residues in the CDR3. V lost 3 bases and J 3 bases, leaving 12 bases between the germline ends.

This clonotype was seen repeatedly, ten times or more. CDR3 nucleotides: TGCGCCAGCAGCTCCACCCCGGGAGAAGAGACCCAGTACTTC. Amino acid sequence: CASSSTPGEETQYF. The V and J genes are TRBV5-1 and TRBJ2-5, with D possibly matching TRBD2 (6 bases). This CDR3 has 14 amino acids. V lost 3 bases to trimming and J lost 3 bases, with 12 bases between them. Germline CDR1 is SGHRS and CDR2 is YFSETQ.

The J gene is TRBJ2-1, the V gene TRBV6-2 or TRBV6-3; the match to TRBD1 covers 8 bases. The CDR3 sequence is 16 residues long. V dropped 6 bases and J dropped 5; count of bases not matched to a gene: 12. Germline V gene sequence: CDR1 MNHEY, CDR2 SVGEGT. CDR3 coding DNA: TGTGCCAGCAGAAGCCGGACAGGGATCTTAAACAATGAGCAGTTCTTC. This sequence encodes CASRSRTGILNNEQFF.

The V call is TRBV7-3, the J call TRBJ2-3; TRBD1 matches 9 bases. V trimming: 5 bases; J trimming: 4 bases; junction bases outside the gene matches: 10. The CDR3 spans 16 residues. The germline CDR1 and CDR2 sequences are SGHTA and FQGTGA. The CDR3 nucleotides read TGTGCCAGCAGCGCCCCCGGGACAGGGATAGCAGATACGCAGTATTTT. Amino acids: CASSAPGTGIADTQYF.

The genes are TRBV6-5 and TRBJ1-2, with unresolved D. The CDR3 totals 14 residues. Trimming pared 7 bases from V and 5 bases from J, leaving 17 bases between. Germline V gives CDR1 MNHEY, CDR2 SVGAGI. The CDR3 is CASTSRRRRYGYTF. CDR3 DNA: TGTGCCAGCACGTCGAGGCGCCGCCGGTATGGCTACACCTTC.

This clonotype was found many times. This chain joins TRBV12-5 and TRBJ2-1; D is unresolved. CDR1 and CDR2 from the germline V gene are LGHNT and FRNRAP. The CDR3 consists of 11 residues. The V end lost 5 bases, the J end lost 10 bases, and 9 bases lay between the germline ends. The CDR3 region is CASGPVLEQFF. CDR3 sequence (DNA): TGTGCTAGTGGTCCCGTTCTGGAGCAGTTCTTC.

At least ten counts were recorded for this clonotype. The junction and the germline gene differ at one end; a read error may be behind it. The chain has TRBV2 and TRBJ1-5; 9 nucleotides align to TRBD1. Per germline, CDR1 SNHLY and CDR2 FYNNEI. The CDR3 loop spans 15 amino acids. CDR3 sequence: CASREAGTGYQPQHF. The CDR3 coding sequence is TGTGCCAGCAGAGAAGCCGGGACAGGGTATCAGCCCCAGCATTTT.

The chain employs TRBV25-1 and TRBJ1-1, with D perhaps TRBD1 (6 bases). The CDR3 is made up of 14 amino acids. CDR1 is MGHDK and CDR2 is SYGVNS in the germline V gene. Trimming took 3 bases from V and 6 from J, leaving 14 bases between them. CDR3 coding DNA: TGTGCCAGCAGTGACGGGGGCCTAGTAGCTGAAGCTTTCTTT. Translated: CASSDGGLVAEAFF.

This chain uses TRBV28 with TRBJ1-5; D gene ambiguous. The CDR3 covers 15 residues. The ends were cut back, 1 base at V and 6 bases at J, with 13 bases in the middle. CDR1 is MDHEN and CDR2 is SYDVKM in the germline V gene. CDR3 sequence: CASSLSPLGSQPQHF. The CDR3, as DNA: TGTGCCAGCAGTTTATCCCCCCTAGGTAGTCAGCCCCAGCATTTT.

This clonotype was found a few times. V usage is TRBV12-3 or TRBV12-4 and J usage is TRBJ2-1; 9 bases line up with TRBD1. CDR3 length equals 14 residues. V lost 1 base to trimming and J lost 9 bases; unmatched junction nucleotides: 4. The CDR3 loop reads CASSLGGQGTEQFF. The CDR3 coding sequence is TGTGCCAGCAGTTTAGGGGGACAGGGTACTGAGCAGTTCTTC.